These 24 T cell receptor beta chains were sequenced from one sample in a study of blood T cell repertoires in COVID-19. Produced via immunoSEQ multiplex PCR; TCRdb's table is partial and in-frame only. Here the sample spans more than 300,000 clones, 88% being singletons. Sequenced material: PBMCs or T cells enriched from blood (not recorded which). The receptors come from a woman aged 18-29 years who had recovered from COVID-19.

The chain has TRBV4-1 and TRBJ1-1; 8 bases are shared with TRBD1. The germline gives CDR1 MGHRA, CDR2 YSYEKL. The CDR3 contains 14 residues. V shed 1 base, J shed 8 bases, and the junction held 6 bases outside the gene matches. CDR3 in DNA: TGCGCCAGCAGCCAAGGACAGGGGTTGAAAGAAGCTTTCTTT. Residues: CASSQGQGLKEAFF.

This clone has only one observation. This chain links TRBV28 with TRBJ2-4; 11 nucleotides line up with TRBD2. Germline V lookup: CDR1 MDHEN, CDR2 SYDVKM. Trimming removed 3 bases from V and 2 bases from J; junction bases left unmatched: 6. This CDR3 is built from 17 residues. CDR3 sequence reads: CASSFHGLAGTKNIQYF. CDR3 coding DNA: TGTGCCAGCAGTTTCCACGGACTAGCGGGTACCAAAAACATTCAGTACTTC.

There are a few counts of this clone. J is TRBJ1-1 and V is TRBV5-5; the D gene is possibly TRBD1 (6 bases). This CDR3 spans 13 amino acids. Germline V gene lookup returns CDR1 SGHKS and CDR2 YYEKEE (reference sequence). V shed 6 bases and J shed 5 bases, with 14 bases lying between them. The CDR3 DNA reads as TGTGCCAGCAACCTACAGGGATATACTGAAGCTTTCTTT. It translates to CASNLQGYTEAFF.

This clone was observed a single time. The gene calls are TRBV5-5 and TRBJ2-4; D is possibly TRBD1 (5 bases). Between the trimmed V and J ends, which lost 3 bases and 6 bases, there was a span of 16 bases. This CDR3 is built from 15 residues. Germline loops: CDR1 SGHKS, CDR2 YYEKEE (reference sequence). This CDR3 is CASSSTGFQGNIQYF. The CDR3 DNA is TGTGCCAGCAGCTCTACCGGTTTCCAGGGAAACATTCAGTACTTC.

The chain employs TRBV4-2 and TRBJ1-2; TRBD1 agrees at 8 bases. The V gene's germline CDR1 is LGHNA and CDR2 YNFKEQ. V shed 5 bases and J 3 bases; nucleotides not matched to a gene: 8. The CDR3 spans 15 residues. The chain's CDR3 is CASSSTDRAHYGYTF. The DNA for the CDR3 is TGTGCCAGCAGCTCGACGGACAGGGCACACTATGGCTACACCTTC.

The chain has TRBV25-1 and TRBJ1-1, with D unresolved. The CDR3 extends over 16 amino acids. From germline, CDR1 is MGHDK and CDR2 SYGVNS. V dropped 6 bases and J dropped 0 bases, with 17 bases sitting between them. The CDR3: CASRGPARRVNTEAFF. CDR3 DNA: TGTGCCAGCAGGGGCCCCGCCCGACGAGTGAACACTGAAGCTTTCTTT. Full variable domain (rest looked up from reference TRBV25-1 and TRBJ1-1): EADIYQTPRYLVIGTGKKITLECSQTMGHDKMYWYQQDPGMELHLIHYSYGVNSTEKGDLSSESTVSRIRTEHFPLTLESARPSHTSQYLCASRGPARRVNTEAFFGQGTRLTVV.

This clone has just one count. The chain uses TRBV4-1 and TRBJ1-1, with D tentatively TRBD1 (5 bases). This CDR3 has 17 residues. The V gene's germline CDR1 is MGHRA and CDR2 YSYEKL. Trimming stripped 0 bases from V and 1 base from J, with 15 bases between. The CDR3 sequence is CASSQEGPHTGNTEAFF. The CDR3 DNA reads TGCGCCAGCAGCCAAGAAGGCCCCCACACAGGGAACACTGAAGCTTTCTTT.

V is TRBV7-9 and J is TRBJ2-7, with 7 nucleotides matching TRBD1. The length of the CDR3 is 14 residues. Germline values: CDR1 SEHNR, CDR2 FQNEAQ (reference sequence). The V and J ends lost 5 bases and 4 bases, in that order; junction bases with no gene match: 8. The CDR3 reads CASSQLTGKYEQYF. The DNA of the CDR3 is TGTGCCAGCAGCCAATTGACAGGGAAGTACGAGCAGTACTTC. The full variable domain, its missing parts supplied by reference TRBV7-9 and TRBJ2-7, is DTGVSQNPRHKITKRGQNVTFRCDPISEHNRLYWYRQTLGQGPEFLTYFQNEAQLEKSRLLSDRFSAERPKGSFSTLEIQRTEQGDSAMYLCASSQLTGKYEQYFGPGTRLTVT.

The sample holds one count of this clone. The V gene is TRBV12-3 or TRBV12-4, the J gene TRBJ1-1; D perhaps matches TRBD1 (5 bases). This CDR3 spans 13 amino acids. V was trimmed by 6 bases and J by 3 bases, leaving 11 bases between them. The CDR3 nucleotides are TGTGCCAGCAGAGATCAGGGTCACACTGAAGCTTTCTTT. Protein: CASRDQGHTEAFF.

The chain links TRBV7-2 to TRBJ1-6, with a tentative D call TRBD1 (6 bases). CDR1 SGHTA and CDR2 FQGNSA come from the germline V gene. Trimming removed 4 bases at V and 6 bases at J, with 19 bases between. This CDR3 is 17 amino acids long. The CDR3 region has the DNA TGTGCCAGCAGCTCCTCCCGGGACACGGGGTCTAATTCACCCCTCCACTTT. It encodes CASSSSRDTGSNSPLHF. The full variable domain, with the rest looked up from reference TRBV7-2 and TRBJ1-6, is GAGVSQSPSNKVTEKGKDVELRCDPISGHTALYWYRQSLGQGLEFLIYFQGNSAPDKSGLPSDRFSAERTGGSVSTLTIQRTQQEDSAVYLCASSSSRDTGSNSPLHFGNGTRLTVT.

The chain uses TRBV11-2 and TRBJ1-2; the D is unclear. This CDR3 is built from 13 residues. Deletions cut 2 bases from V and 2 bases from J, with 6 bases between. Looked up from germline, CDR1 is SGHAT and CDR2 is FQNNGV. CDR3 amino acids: CASSLPRNYGYTF. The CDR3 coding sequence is TGTGCCAGCAGCTTACCTAGAAACTATGGCTACACCTTC.

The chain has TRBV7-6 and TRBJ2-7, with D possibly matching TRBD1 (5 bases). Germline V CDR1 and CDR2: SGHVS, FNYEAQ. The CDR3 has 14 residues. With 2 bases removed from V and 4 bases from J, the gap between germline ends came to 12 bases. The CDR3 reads CASSLRNRPYEQYF. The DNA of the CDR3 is TGTGCCAGCAGCTTACGCAACAGGCCGTACGAGCAGTACTTC.

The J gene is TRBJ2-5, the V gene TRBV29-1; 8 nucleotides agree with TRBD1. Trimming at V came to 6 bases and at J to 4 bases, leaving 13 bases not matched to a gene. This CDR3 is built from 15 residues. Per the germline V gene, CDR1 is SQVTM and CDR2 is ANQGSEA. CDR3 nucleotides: TGCAGCGTGGATAAAGACAGGGGCTTCGGAGAGACCCAGTACTTC. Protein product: CSVDKDRGFGETQYF. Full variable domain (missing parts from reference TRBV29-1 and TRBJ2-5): SAVISQKPSRDICQRGTSLTIQCQVDSQVTMMFWYRQQPGQSLTLIATANQGSEATYESGFVIDKFPISRPNLTFSTLTVSNMSPEDSSIYLCSVDKDRGFGETQYFGPGTRLLVL.

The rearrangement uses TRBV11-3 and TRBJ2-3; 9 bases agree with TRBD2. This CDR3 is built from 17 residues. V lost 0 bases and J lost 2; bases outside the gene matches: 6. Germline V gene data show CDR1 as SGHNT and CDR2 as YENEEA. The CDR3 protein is CASSLDKSSGATDTQYF. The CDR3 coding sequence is TGTGCCAGCAGCTTAGATAAGTCTAGCGGGGCCACAGATACGCAGTATTTT.

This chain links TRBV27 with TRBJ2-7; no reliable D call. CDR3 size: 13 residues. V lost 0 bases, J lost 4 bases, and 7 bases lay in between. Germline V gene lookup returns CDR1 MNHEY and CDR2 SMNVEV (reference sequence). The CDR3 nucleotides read TGTGCCAGCAGTTTATCCGCCGGGTACGAGCAGTACTTC. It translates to CASSLSAGYEQYF.

DNA for the CDR3: TGTGCCAGCGGGGGGGGCCACAGGCAGCCCCAGCATTTT. Translating gives CASGGGHRQPQHF. This chain joins TRBV6-5 and TRBJ1-5; the D gene is possibly TRBD1 (6 bases). CDR1 MNHEY and CDR2 SVGAGI come from the germline V gene. The CDR3 is 13 amino acids. Trimming cost V 8 bases and J 7 bases, with 15 bases left between them.

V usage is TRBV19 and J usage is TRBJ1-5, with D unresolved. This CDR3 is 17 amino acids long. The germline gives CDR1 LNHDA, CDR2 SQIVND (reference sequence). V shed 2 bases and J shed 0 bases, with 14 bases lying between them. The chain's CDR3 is CASSINVMALSNQPQHF. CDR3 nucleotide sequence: TGTGCCAGTAGTATAAATGTTATGGCCCTTAGCAATCAGCCCCAGCATTTT.

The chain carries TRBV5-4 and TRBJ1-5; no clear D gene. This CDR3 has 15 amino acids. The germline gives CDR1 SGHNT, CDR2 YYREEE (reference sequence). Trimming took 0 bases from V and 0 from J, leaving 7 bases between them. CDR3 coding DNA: TGTGCCAGCAGCTTGGGGCCAAATAGCAATCAGCCCCAGCATTTT. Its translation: CASSLGPNSNQPQHF.

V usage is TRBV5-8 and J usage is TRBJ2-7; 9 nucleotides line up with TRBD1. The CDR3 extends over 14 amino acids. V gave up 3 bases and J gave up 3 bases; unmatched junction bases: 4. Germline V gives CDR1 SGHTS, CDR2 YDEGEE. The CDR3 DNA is TGTGCCAGCAGCTCCGGGACAGGGAACTACGAGCAGTACTTC. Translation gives CASSSGTGNYEQYF.

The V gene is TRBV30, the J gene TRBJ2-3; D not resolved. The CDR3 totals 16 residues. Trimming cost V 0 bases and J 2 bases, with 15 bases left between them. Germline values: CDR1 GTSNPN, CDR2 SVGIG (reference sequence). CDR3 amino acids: CAWSVRQTSVTDTQYF. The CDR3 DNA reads TGTGCCTGGAGTGTAAGGCAGACCAGCGTCACAGATACGCAGTATTTT.

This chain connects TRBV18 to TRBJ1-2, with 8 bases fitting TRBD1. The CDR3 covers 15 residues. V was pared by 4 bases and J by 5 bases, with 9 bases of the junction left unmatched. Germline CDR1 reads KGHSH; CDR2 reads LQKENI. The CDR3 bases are TGTGCCAGCTCACGTGCCGGGACAGGACTTTATGGCTACACCTTC. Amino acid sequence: CASSRAGTGLYGYTF.

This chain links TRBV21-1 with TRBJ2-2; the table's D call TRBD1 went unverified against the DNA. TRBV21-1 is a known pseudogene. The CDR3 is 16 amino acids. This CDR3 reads CASSKGVQDDTGELFF. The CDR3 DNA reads TGTGCCAGCAGCAAAGGGGTCCAGGATGACACCGGGGAGCTGTTTTTT.

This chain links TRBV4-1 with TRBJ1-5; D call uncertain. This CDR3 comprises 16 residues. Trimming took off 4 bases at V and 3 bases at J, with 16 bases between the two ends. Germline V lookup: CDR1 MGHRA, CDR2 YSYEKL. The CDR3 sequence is CASSPRAGGDNQPQHF. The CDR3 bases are TGCGCCAGCAGCCCCCGCGCGGGCGGAGACAATCAGCCCCAGCATTTT.

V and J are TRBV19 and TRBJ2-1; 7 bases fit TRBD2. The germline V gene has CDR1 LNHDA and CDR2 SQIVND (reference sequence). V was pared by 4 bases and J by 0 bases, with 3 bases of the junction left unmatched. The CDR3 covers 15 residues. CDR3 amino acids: CASSKAGSSYNEQFF. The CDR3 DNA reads TGTGCCAGTAGTAAAGCGGGGAGCTCCTACAATGAGCAGTTCTTC.